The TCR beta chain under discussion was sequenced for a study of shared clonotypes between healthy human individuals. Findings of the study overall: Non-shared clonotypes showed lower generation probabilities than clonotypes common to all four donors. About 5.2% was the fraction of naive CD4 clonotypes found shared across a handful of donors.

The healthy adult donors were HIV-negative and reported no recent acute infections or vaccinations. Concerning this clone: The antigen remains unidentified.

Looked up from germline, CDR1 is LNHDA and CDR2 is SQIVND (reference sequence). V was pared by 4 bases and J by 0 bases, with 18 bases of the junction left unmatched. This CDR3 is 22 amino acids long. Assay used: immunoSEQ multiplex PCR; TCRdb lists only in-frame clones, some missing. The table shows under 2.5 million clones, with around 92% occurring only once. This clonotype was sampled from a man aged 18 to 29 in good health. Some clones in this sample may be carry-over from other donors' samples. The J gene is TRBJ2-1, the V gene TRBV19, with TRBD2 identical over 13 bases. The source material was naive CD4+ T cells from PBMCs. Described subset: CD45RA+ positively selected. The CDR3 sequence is CASSNFRALSTSGGSSYNEQFF. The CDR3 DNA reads TGTGCCAGTAGTAACTTCCGCGCCCTCTCGACTAGCGGGGGGAGCTCCTACAATGAGCAGTTCTTC. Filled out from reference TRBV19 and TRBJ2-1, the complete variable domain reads DGGITQSPKYLFRKEGQNVTLSCEQNLNHDAMYWYRQDPGQGLRLIYYSQIVNDFQKGDIAEGYSVSREKKESFPLTVTSAQKNPTAFYLCASSNFRALSTSGGSSYNEQFFGPGTRLTVL.